One sample yielded the 29 T cell receptor beta chains listed below, sequenced in a study of cytomegalovirus exposure and HLA in healthy donors. Use of 60 Vbeta and 13 Jbeta primers characterized the PCR. The table came from immunoSEQ multiplex PCR; TCRdb's copy has only in-frame clones and leaves some out. The sample shows 140,000 or so clones, over 65% of them seen only once. Sequencing input: PBMCs. The receptor set was obtained from a female donor in good health and CMV-seronegative.

The rearrangement uses TRBV5-4 and TRBJ2-7, with 8 nucleotides matching TRBD1. Germline loops: CDR1 SGHNT, CDR2 YYREEE (reference sequence). J lost 4 bases, V lost 0 bases, and 6 bases had no gene match. This CDR3 has 15 amino acids. The chain's CDR3 is CASSLGQGARYEQYF. The CDR3 nucleotides read TGTGCCAGCAGCTTGGGGCAGGGGGCGCGGTACGAGCAGTACTTC.

The CDR3 spells CSATRVSEQFF. The CDR3 DNA is TGCAGTGCTACCAGGGTATCTGAGCAGTTCTTC. This chain connects TRBV20-1 to TRBJ2-1; D possibly corresponds to TRBD1 (5 bases). This CDR3 region has 11 residues. Germline assignment: CDR1 DFQATT and CDR2 SNEGSKA (reference sequence). V gave up 4 bases and J gave up 9 bases, with 10 bases separating them.

DNA for the CDR3: TGTGCCAGCCTATGGGCGGGAGGGCCTGACGATGAGCAGTTCTTC. Protein product: CASLWAGGPDDEQFF. This chain joins TRBV6-1 and TRBJ2-1; 9 bases are a match to TRBD2. The CDR3 is 15 amino acids. The germline V gene has CDR1 MNHNS and CDR2 SASEGT. V trimming: 8 bases; J trimming: 8 bases; junction bases outside the gene matches: 13.

The V gene is TRBV7-2, the J gene TRBJ2-2; 12 bases map to TRBD1. The trim removed 4 bases at V and 6 bases at J, leaving 9 bases unmatched. The CDR3 sequence is 17 residues long. CDR1 and CDR2 (germline): SGHTA, FQGNSA. Written as DNA, the CDR3 is TGTGCCAGCAGCTCAGGGACAGGGGGCTCTCGGGCCGGGGAGCTGTTTTTT. Its translation: CASSSGTGGSRAGELFF. The full variable domain, rest sourced from reference TRBV7-2 and TRBJ2-2, is GAGVSQSPSNKVTEKGKDVELRCDPISGHTALYWYRQSLGQGLEFLIYFQGNSAPDKSGLPSDRFSAERTGGSVSTLTIQRTQQEDSAVYLCASSSGTGGSRAGELFFGEGSRLTVL.

V usage is TRBV9 and J usage is TRBJ2-7; perhaps TRBD2 as D (6 bases). Trimming removed 4 bases from V and 0 bases from J, with 14 bases in between. Germline V gives CDR1 SGDLS, CDR2 YYNGEE. CDR3 length equals 15 residues. CDR3 sequence reads: CASSPARDSSYEQYF. The CDR3 coding sequence is TGTGCCAGCAGCCCCGCGCGGGATAGCTCCTACGAGCAGTACTTC.

This clone has a handful of counts. This chain joins TRBV4-1 and TRBJ1-3, with 8 bases that match TRBD1. CDR1 MGHRA and CDR2 YSYEKL come from the germline V gene. The V and J ends lost 4 bases and 0 bases, in that order; junction bases with no gene match: 5. CDR3 length equals 16 residues. CDR3: CASSPGQGISGNTIYF. The CDR3 region has the DNA TGCGCCAGCAGCCCTGGACAGGGAATCTCTGGAAACACCATATATTTT.

This sequence joins TRBV5-1 and TRBJ1-1, with a possible D match to TRBD1 (6 bases). Germline-derived CDR1 and CDR2 are SGHRS and YFSETQ. V gave up 5 bases and J gave up 6 bases, with 14 bases separating them. This CDR3 region has 13 residues. The DNA of the CDR3 is TGCGCCAGCAGTACCGGACAGTATGCTGAAGCTTTCTTT. Its translation: CASSTGQYAEAFF.

This chain links TRBV29-1 with TRBJ2-5; D unclear. The end of the DNA fits TRBJ2-7 better, so the J call may be wrong. The germline V gene encodes CDR1 SQVTM and CDR2 ANQGSEA. The CDR3 spans 12 residues. The CDR3 DNA follows: TGCAGCGTTATACTCAAAACCTACGAGCAGTACTTC. This codes for CSVILKTYEQYF.

The chain joins TRBV9 to TRBJ1-5, with a tentative D call TRBD1 (5 bases). This CDR3 is 13 amino acids long. The V gene lost 0 bases and the J gene lost 6 bases, with 7 bases spanning the gap. Germline assignment: CDR1 SGDLS and CDR2 YYNGEE. The CDR3 region is CASSVADSQPQHF. The CDR3 DNA reads TGTGCCAGCAGCGTAGCCGACAGTCAGCCCCAGCATTTT.

V is TRBV5-1 and J is TRBJ1-4; D call uncertain. Germline loops: CDR1 SGHRS, CDR2 YFSETQ. The CDR3 length is 19 residues. Between the trimmed V and J ends, which lost 0 bases and 0 bases, there was a span of 18 bases. This CDR3 reads CASSLGLQQIIATNEKLFF. CDR3 nucleotides: TGCGCCAGCAGCTTGGGATTACAGCAGATTATTGCAACTAATGAAAAACTGTTTTTT.

This clone was picked up one time. The chain uses TRBV6-1 and TRBJ2-2; TRBD1 matches 8 bases. Losses at the gene ends were 2 bases for V and 8 bases for J; bases not matched to a gene: 7. Germline assignment: CDR1 MNHNS and CDR2 SASEGT. This CDR3 is built from 15 residues. CDR3 sequence: CASSELRGRTGELFF. CDR3 nucleotides: TGTGCCAGCAGTGAACTCAGGGGGCGGACTGGGGAGCTGTTTTTT.

This clone appeared once. The V and J genes are TRBV5-1 and TRBJ1-2; tentatively, D is TRBD1 (5 bases). Trimming removed 0 bases at V and 4 bases at J, with 16 bases between. CDR3 size: 16 residues. Germline V gene sequence: CDR1 SGHRS, CDR2 YFSETQ. The CDR3 bases are TGCGCCAGCAGCTTGGACAGCCCTCGCGGGGGCTATGGCTACACCTTC. Translation: CASSLDSPRGGYGYTF.

This clone was observed a single time. V and J are TRBV9 and TRBJ2-1, with D perhaps TRBD1 (5 bases). The V gene's germline CDR1 is SGDLS and CDR2 YYNGEE. The CDR3 sequence is 15 residues long. V was shortened by 1 base and J by 5 bases, with 13 bases between the two germline ends. The CDR3 DNA reads TGTGCCAGCAGCGTAAGTGGACATTGGAACAATGAGCAGTTCTTC. As protein: CASSVSGHWNNEQFF.

This clone was observed once. CDR3 nucleotides: TGTGCCATCAGTGGCCCTACGGGATCGGGGGAGAACACTGAAGCTTTCTTT. This encodes CAISGPTGSGENTEAFF. This chain uses TRBV10-3 with TRBJ1-1; D perhaps matches TRBD1 (5 bases). The CDR3 runs to 17 residues. Germline CDR1 and CDR2: ENHRY and SYGVKD. V dropped 4 bases and J dropped 1 base, with 19 bases sitting between them.

J is TRBJ1-5 and V is TRBV21-1; the D call TRBD1 from the table was never checked on the DNA. TRBV21-1 is a pseudogene locus. The CDR3 totals 21 residues. The CDR3 nucleotides read TGTGCCAGCAGCAAAGGCCCGACAGGGAGGAAGGGTAGGTATAGCAATCAGCCCCAGCATTTT. It yields the protein CASSKGPTGRKGRYSNQPQHF.

The genes are TRBV7-9 and TRBJ1-2; D is perhaps TRBD1 (6 bases). The germline CDR1 and CDR2 sequences are SEHNR and FQNEAQ (reference sequence). V lost 5 bases, J lost 8 bases, and 18 bases lay in between. This CDR3 region has 14 residues. CDR3 region: CASSEVVAGVGYTF. Here the CDR3 DNA reads TGTGCCAGCAGCGAGGTGGTCGCAGGGGTCGGCTACACCTTC.

This chain connects TRBV2 to TRBJ1-2; tentatively, D is TRBD1 (6 bases). V lost 2 bases and J 1 base, leaving 20 bases between the germline ends. The CDR3 totals 18 residues. Germline CDR1 is SNHLY and CDR2 is FYNNEI. Written as DNA, the CDR3 is TGTGCCAGCAGTGAAAAAGGTCCAGGAACAGGGTATAACTATGGCTACACCTTC. This gives the protein CASSEKGPGTGYNYGYTF.

The chain links TRBV5-4 to TRBJ1-5, with D possibly being TRBD1 (5 bases). Trimming stripped 3 bases from V and 1 base from J, with 8 bases between. Germline lookup yields CDR1 SGHNT and CDR2 YYREEE (reference sequence). The CDR3 runs to 14 residues. The CDR3 here is CASSSSGSNQPQHF. The DNA for the CDR3 is TGTGCCAGCAGCTCATCAGGGAGCAATCAGCCCCAGCATTTT.

The sample holds a few counts of this clone. The CDR3 reads CASSFSPSESYEQYF. The CDR3 DNA reads TGTGCCAGCAGTTTCTCCCCCTCCGAGTCCTACGAGCAGTACTTC. The chain employs TRBV28 and TRBJ2-7, with D uncertain. The length of the CDR3 is 15 residues. CDR1 is MDHEN, CDR2 SYDVKM, per germline. V was clipped by 3 bases and J by 1 base, with 13 bases between them. The full variable domain, in which reference TRBV28 and TRBJ2-7 provide the parts outside the CDR3, is DVKVTQSSRYLVKRTGEKVFLECVQDMDHENMFWYRQDPGLGLRLIYFSYDVKMKEKGDIPEGYSVSREKKERFSLILESASTNQTSMYLCASSFSPSESYEQYFGPGTRLTVT.

This rearrangement joins TRBV5-1 to TRBJ2-2; 8 nucleotides line up with TRBD1. The length of the CDR3 is 17 residues. V lost 4 bases and J lost 5; bases outside the gene matches: 13. Germline V gives CDR1 SGHRS, CDR2 YFSETQ. CDR3 sequence reads: CASSTDRGGRGTGELFF. CDR3 coding DNA: TGCGCCAGCAGCACAGACAGGGGCGGAAGGGGGACCGGGGAGCTGTTTTTT.

J is TRBJ2-3 and V is TRBV2; D is uncertain. V gave up 6 bases and J gave up 5 bases, with 15 bases separating them. The CDR3 length is 14 residues. CDR1 SNHLY and CDR2 FYNNEI come from the germline V gene. The CDR3 sequence: CASRLDPGQDTQYF. The CDR3 DNA reads as TGTGCCAGCAGGCTGGATCCTGGGCAAGATACGCAGTATTTT.

Details on this clone: One end of the junction varies from germline; a read error may be responsible. The V call is TRBV7-9, the J call TRBJ2-5; D may be TRBD2 (7 bases). The CDR3 consists of 17 residues. Looked up from germline, CDR1 is SEHNR and CDR2 is FQNEAQ (reference sequence). CDR3 nucleotide sequence: TGTTCCAGCAGCTTATCGGGGGGAAAGGGGGATCAAGAGACCCAGTACTTC. Residues: CSSSLSGGKGDQETQYF. Drawing the rest from reference TRBV7-9 and TRBJ2-5, the complete variable domain is DTGVSQNPRHKITKRGQNVTFRCDPISEHNRLYWYRQTLGQGPEFLTYFQNEAQLEKSRLLSDRFSAERPKGSFSTLEIQRTEQGDSAMYLCSSSLSGGKGDQETQYFGPGTRLLVL.

The gene calls are TRBV19 and TRBJ2-2; D uncertain. V shed 3 bases and J shed 1 base, with 9 bases lying between them. This CDR3 region has 15 residues. Germline CDR1 is LNHDA and CDR2 is SQIVND (reference sequence). CDR3 region: CASSIRQRNTGELFF. The CDR3 coding sequence is TGTGCCAGTAGTATTAGGCAGCGGAACACCGGGGAGCTGTTTTTT.

This chain uses TRBV6-1 with TRBJ1-3; 8 nucleotides line up with TRBD1. Germline values: CDR1 MNHNS, CDR2 SASEGT. This CDR3 is built from 14 residues. Trimming cost V 7 bases and J 4 bases; bases outside gene matches: 6. The CDR3 loop is CASNDRGAGNTIYF. The DNA of the CDR3 is TGTGCCAGCAATGACAGGGGCGCCGGAAACACCATATATTTT.

The chain recombines TRBV29-1 with TRBJ2-1, with 14 bases identical to TRBD2. Germline CDR1 is SQVTM and CDR2 is ANQGSEA. The CDR3 has 14 residues. Trimming took 6 bases from V and 7 from J; bases not matched to a gene: 5. The chain's CDR3 is CSVRLAGGLNEQFF. In DNA form, the CDR3 reads TGCAGCGTCAGACTAGCGGGGGGGCTAAATGAGCAGTTCTTC.

The count of this clone is one. This chain connects TRBV6-6 to TRBJ2-5, with 9 bases fitting TRBD2. The J call may be in error: the DNA end matches TRBJ2-7 better. The CDR3 runs to 13 residues. Germline V gene sequence: CDR1 MNHNY, CDR2 SVGAGI (reference sequence). This chain's CDR3 is CASSSGGLYEQYF. In DNA form, the CDR3 reads TGTGCCAGCAGCAGCGGGGGGCTATACGAGCAGTACTTC.

This sequence joins TRBV19 and TRBJ2-2; TRBD1 agrees at 9 bases. The CDR3 has 19 residues. Germline assignment: CDR1 LNHDA and CDR2 SQIVND (reference sequence). J gave up 0 bases and V 4 bases, and 12 bases lay outside the gene matches. In DNA, the CDR3 is TGTGCCAGTAGTACGCATAACAGGGGGCGAGGCTCGAACACCGGGGAGCTGTTTTTT. It yields the protein CASSTHNRGRGSNTGELFF.

The J gene is TRBJ1-5, the V gene TRBV6-6, with D maybe TRBD1 (6 bases). V lost 11 bases to trimming and J lost 4 bases, with 12 bases between them. The CDR3 runs 12 residues. The germline CDR1 and CDR2 sequences are MNHNY and SVGAGI (reference sequence). The CDR3 DNA sequence: TGTGCCGCTAAGGGGGGGAATCAGCCCCAGCATTTT. It yields the protein CAAKGGNQPQHF.

J is TRBJ2-2 and V is TRBV5-1, with TRBD1 identical over 7 bases. This CDR3 comprises 16 residues. V gave up 4 bases and J gave up 4 bases; unmatched junction bases: 10. CDR1 and CDR2 from the germline V gene are SGHRS and YFSETQ. The DNA for the CDR3 is TGCGCCAGCAGCCAATTAAACAGGGGTGGCACCGGGGAGCTGTTTTTT. It yields the protein CASSQLNRGGTGELFF.